This T cell receptor (beta chain) is drawn from a study of T-cell reconstitution after alpha-beta-depleted transplantation in children. A TCRbeta library incorporating unique molecular identifiers was prepared. One entry per CDR3 protein results from TCRdb running MiXCR on the PCR reads. The table shows over 450,000 distinct CDR3 sequences, with roughly a tenth occurring only once. This clonotype was detected ten times or more. Its antigen is undetermined. Germline CDR1 SGHTA, CDR2 FQGNSA. The CDR3 spans 11 residues. Between the trimmed V and J ends, which lost 4 bases and 10 bases, there was a span of 9 bases. Overall study findings and caveats: Several hundred expanded graft clones reportedly were the source of alpha-beta T cells about two months after transplant. After one year, T-cell counts and TCRbeta diversity mostly came from new T cells. It was surviving recipient T cells and thymic progenitors that gave some patients high TCRbeta diversity at day 60.

This chain connects TRBV7-2 to TRBJ2-3; D perhaps matches TRBD2 (6 bases). This TCR came from a child under 10 years old with inherited bone marrow failure, due to receive a stem cell transplant. The sequenced sample was PBMCs, obtained before TCRalphabeta/CD19-depleted stem cell transplant. CDR3 sequence: CASSSSAAQYF. DNA of the CDR3: TGTGCCAGCAGCTCTAGCGCGGCGCAGTATTTT.